The clone carrying this T cell receptor (beta chain) came up many times. TCRdb re-derived calls from the 5' RACE reads in MiXCR, one entry per CDR3 protein. The sample includes 55,000 to 75,000 distinct CDR3 sequences, approximately 5.1% of them seen just once. The sample is drawn from a study of neurological immune-mediated disorders. With 0 bases clipped from V and 2 bases from J, the junction kept 9 bases outside the gene matches. The CDR3 is 16 amino acids. The germline V gene encodes CDR1 DFQATT and CDR2 SNEGSKA (reference sequence). Sequenced material: PBMCs. The V and J genes are TRBV20-1 and TRBJ2-7; 8 bases fit TRBD1. The sequence was collected from a human donor with multiple sclerosis. The donor label of this sample is uncertain. CDR3 sequence (DNA): TGCAGTGCTAGAGACCGGACAGGGAATCCCGCCTACGAGCAGTACTTC. This encodes CSARDRTGNPAYEQYF.